This TCR beta chain was identified during a study of shared clonotypes between healthy human individuals. TCRdb's table, derived via immunoSEQ multiplex PCR, lists solely in-frame clones and lacks some. The table has around 1.1 million clones, about four fifths seen once. V gave up 6 bases and J gave up 8 bases, with 16 bases separating them. This CDR3 is 13 amino acids long. Germline V gives CDR1 MNHEY, CDR2 SVGAGI. Study results and caveats: Sequencing depth was expected to affect clonotype sharing among donors.

A remark on this clone: The antigen is undetermined.

This chain connects TRBV6-5 to TRBJ1-2; D is perhaps TRBD1 (5 bases). The TCR originated in a man in his late teens or twenties in good health. Some clones in this sample may be carry-over from other donors' samples. The sequenced sample was memory CD4+ T cells from PBMCs. Subset denoted: CD45RA-negative fraction. This chain's CDR3 is CASRRDPSGGYTF. CDR3 DNA: TGTGCCAGCAGGCGGGACCCCTCAGGGGGCTACACCTTC.